This passage covers 9 T cell receptor beta chains from one sample sequenced in a study of T-cell reconstitution after alpha-beta-depleted transplantation in children. Unique molecular identifiers were built into the TCRbeta library. TCRdb called the PCR reads again in MiXCR, with one record for every CDR3 protein. Of approximately 340,000 distinct CDR3 sequences listed, 9% to 12% are singletons. The sequencing here drew on PBMCs from the stem cell graft donor, taken from the stem cell graft. These TCRs come from a human donor who donated a stem cell graft to a child with acute lymphoblastic leukemia.

This clonotype came up a few times. V and J are TRBV12-3 or TRBV12-4 and TRBJ2-5; a weak D match, TRBD1 (6 bases). CDR3 length equals 14 residues. The V end lost 2 bases, the J end lost 7 bases, and 14 bases lay between the germline ends. The chain's CDR3 is CASSLISGAGTQYF. The CDR3 DNA reads as TGTGCCAGCAGTTTAATCTCAGGGGCAGGGACCCAGTACTTC.

This clonotype appeared a few times. The genes are TRBV6-4 and TRBJ1-5; D is undetermined. Germline V CDR1 and CDR2: MRHNA, SNTAGT. This CDR3 is 17 amino acids long. Trimming took off 4 bases at V and 2 bases at J, with 18 bases between the two ends. The CDR3: CASSGPAGSKCNQPQHF. The CDR3 DNA sequence: TGTGCCAGCAGTGGCCCGGCGGGGAGTAAGTGCAATCAGCCCCAGCATTTT.

The genes are TRBV27 and TRBJ2-3; 9 bases are shared with TRBD1. V dropped 2 bases and J dropped 4; count of bases not matched to a gene: 1. CDR1 and CDR2 (germline): MNHEY, SMNVEV (reference sequence). This CDR3 is built from 14 residues. The CDR3: CASSLRQGADTQYF. CDR3 sequence (DNA): TGTGCCAGCAGTTTACGACAGGGGGCAGATACGCAGTATTTT.

This clonotype was observed a handful of times. CDR3 loop: CASSSIRGGHTGELFF. For the CDR3, the DNA is TGTGCCAGCAGTTCCATCCGGGGAGGGCACACCGGGGAGCTGTTTTTT. This chain joins TRBV12-3 or TRBV12-4 and TRBJ2-2; the match to TRBD2 covers 7 bases. The CDR3 consists of 16 residues. Losses at the gene ends were 4 bases for V and 3 bases for J; bases not matched to a gene: 8.

V gene TRBV10-3 combines with J gene TRBJ2-1; D uncertain. The CDR3 covers 16 residues. Trimming removed 0 bases from V and 1 base from J, with 10 bases in between. Germline assignment: CDR1 ENHRY and CDR2 SYGVKD. For the CDR3, the DNA is TGTGCCATCAGTGAGTCTTCGTGGGGTTCCTACAATGAGCAGTTCTTC. Protein product: CAISESSWGSYNEQFF.

A few counts support this clonotype. The chain carries TRBV6-5 and TRBJ2-3; 8 bases fit TRBD2. V shed 4 bases and J 4 bases; nucleotides not matched to a gene: 4. The CDR3 runs 14 residues. The germline V gene has CDR1 MNHEY and CDR2 SVGAGI. CDR3 DNA sequence: TGTGCCAGCAGTTGGGCGGGAGGCGCAGATACGCAGTATTTT. Amino acids: CASSWAGGADTQYF.

This clonotype was counted between two and nine times. V gene TRBV24-1 combines with J gene TRBJ2-1; D remains unclear. CDR1 and CDR2 from the germline V gene are KGHDR and SFDVKD. This CDR3 comprises 15 residues. V was pared by 0 bases and J by 0 bases, with 5 bases between. The CDR3 nucleotides read TGTGCCACCAGTGATTTGGCGCTCTCCTACAATGAGCAGTTCTTC. Translation: CATSDLALSYNEQFF.

The table lists this clonotype with many counts. CDR3 amino acids: CASSLEEGPWTSGKADTQYF. The DNA of the CDR3 is TGCGCCAGCAGCTTGGAGGAGGGCCCCTGGACTAGCGGGAAGGCAGATACGCAGTATTTT. V and J are TRBV5-1 and TRBJ2-3, with 12 bases fitting TRBD2. V shed 0 bases, J shed 4 bases, and the junction held 15 bases outside the gene matches. The CDR3 is made up of 20 amino acids. Germline-derived CDR1 and CDR2 are SGHRS and YFSETQ.

This clonotype was counted only a few times. This sequence joins TRBV5-1 and TRBJ1-1; no definite D call. Per the germline V gene, CDR1 is SGHRS and CDR2 is YFSETQ. The CDR3 runs 11 residues. V gave up 4 bases and J gave up 6 bases, with 7 bases separating them. CDR3 sequence (DNA): TGCGCCAGCAGCCGCGGCCCTGAAGCTTTCTTT. Translation gives CASSRGPEAFF.